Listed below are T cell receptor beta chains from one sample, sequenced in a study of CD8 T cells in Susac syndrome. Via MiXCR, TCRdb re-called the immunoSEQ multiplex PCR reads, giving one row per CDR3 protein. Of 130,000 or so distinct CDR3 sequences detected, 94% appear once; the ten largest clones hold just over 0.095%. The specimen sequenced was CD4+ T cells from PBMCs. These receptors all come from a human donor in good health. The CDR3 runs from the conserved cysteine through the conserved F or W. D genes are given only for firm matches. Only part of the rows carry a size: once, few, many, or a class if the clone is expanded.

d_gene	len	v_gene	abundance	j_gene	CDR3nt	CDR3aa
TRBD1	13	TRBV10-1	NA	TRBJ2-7	TGCGCCAGCAGTCGGACAGGGCCGAGCGAGCAGTACTTC	CASSRTGPSEQYF
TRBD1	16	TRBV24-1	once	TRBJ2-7	TGTGCCACCAGTGATTCGGGACAGGGGAAGCTCTACGAGCAGTACTTC	CATSDSGQGKLYEQYF
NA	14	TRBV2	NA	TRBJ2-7	TGTGCCAGCAGTGTACGGATGATTGAGGCCGAGCAGTACTTC	CASSVRMIEAEQYF
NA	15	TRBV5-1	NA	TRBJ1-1	TGCGCCAGCAGCTTGGAACTCACCTTGGGGACTGAAGCTTTCTTT	CASSLELTLGTEAFF
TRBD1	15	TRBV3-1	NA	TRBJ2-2	TGTGCCAGCAGCCGACAGGGGGCCGGGACCGGGGAGCTGTTTTTT	CASSRQGAGTGELFF
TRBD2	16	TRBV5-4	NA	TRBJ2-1	TGTGCCAGCACCAACGCCGGACTAGGGTTTGTGAGTGAGCAGTTCTTC	CASTNAGLGFVSEQFF
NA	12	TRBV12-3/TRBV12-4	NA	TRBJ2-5	TGTGCCAGCAGTTCGGACTTGAAGACCCAGTACTTC	CASSSDLKTQYF
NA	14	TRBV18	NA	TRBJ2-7	TGTGCCAGCTCACCCTTTGACCAGAGCTACGAGCAGTACTTC	CASSPFDQSYEQYF
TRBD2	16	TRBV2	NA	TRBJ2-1	TGTGCCAGCAGTGCCGGGAGTAGCGGGAGGGCCAATGAGCAGTTCTTC	CASSAGSSGRANEQFF
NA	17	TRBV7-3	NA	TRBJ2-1	TGTGCCAGCAGCAACCATCCGCCGTCAGCCTCCTACAATGAGCAGTTCTTC	CASSNHPPSASYNEQFF
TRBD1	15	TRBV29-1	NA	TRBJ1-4	TGCAGCGCCCTAGGTGTTACAGGGGCTAATGAAAAACTGTTTTTT	CSALGVTGANEKLFF
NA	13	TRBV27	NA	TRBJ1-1	TGTGCCAGCAGTATCCGACAGGACTCTGAAGCTTTCTTT	CASSIRQDSEAFF
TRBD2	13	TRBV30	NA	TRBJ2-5	TGTGCCTGGAGTGTAGTCCAGCGGGGGACCCAGTACTTC	CAWSVVQRGTQYF
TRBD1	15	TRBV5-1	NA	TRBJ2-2	TGCGCCAGCAGCCTGGGACAGGGGCCCACCGGGGAGCTGTTTTTT	CASSLGQGPTGELFF
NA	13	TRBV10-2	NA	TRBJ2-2	TGCGCCAGCAGTGAAGGGGTTAACGGGGAGCTGTTTTTT	CASSEGVNGELFF
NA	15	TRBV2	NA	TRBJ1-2	TGTGCCAGCAGTGAAGATAGGTTTACTAACTATGGCTACACCTTC	CASSEDRFTNYGYTF
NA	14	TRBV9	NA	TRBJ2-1	TGTGCCAGCAGCGTAGGGCCGGGCTACAATGAGCAGTTCTTC	CASSVGPGYNEQFF
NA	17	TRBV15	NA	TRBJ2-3	TGTGCCACCAGCAGAGAGGTTTCTAGCGCCATAGGGGATACGCAGTATTTT	CATSREVSSAIGDTQYF
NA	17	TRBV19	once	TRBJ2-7	TGTGCCAGTAGTATAGGATCGCTGCAGGGCTTGACCTACGAGCAGTACTTC	CASSIGSLQGLTYEQYF
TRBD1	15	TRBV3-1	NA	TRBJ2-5	TGTGCCAGCAGTCTACTTGGACAGGGATGGGAGACCCAGTACTTC	CASSLLGQGWETQYF
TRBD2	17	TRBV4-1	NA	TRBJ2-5	TGCGCCAGCAGCCAAGTTGGGGGAGGGCCTATCGTGGAGACCCAGTACTTC	CASSQVGGGPIVETQYF
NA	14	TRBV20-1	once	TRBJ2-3	TGCAGTGCCGTTGGACAGATGGGGATTAATACGCAGTATTTT	CSAVGQMGINTQYF
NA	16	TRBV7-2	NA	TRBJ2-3	TGTGCCAGCAGCCCGGGGGACCAATTGTGGAGAGATACGCAGTATTTT	CASSPGDQLWRDTQYF
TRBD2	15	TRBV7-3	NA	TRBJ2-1	TGTGCCAGCAGCTCCGTAGCGGGAGGAAACAATGAGCAGTTCTTC	CASSSVAGGNNEQFF
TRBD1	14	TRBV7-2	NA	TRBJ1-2	TGTGCCAGCAGCTTTGACAGGGGTTGGTATGGCTACACCTTC	CASSFDRGWYGYTF
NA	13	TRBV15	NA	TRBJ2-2	TGTGCCACCAGTTGGGGGGCGGGCGGGGAGCTGTTTTTT	CATSWGAGGELFF
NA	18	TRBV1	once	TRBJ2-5	TGCACCAGCAGCCAGAGATGTTTTGGGCGGGAGGGCGGAGAGACCCAGTACTTC	CTSSQRCFGREGGETQYF
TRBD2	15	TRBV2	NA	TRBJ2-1	TGTGCCAGCAGTGATGGACTAGCGGAGTACAATGAGCAGTTCTTC	CASSDGLAEYNEQFF
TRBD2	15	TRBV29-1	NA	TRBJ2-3	TGCAGCGTTGGGGCCGGACTAGCGGAGAGAGATACGCAGTATTTT	CSVGAGLAERDTQYF
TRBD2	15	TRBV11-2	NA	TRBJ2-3	TGTGCCAGCAGCTTTGGGCTAGCGGGTTCAGATACGCAGTATTTT	CASSFGLAGSDTQYF
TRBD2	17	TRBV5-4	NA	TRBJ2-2	TGTGCCAGCAGACCTGGGGGGACTAGCGGAGCCCGGGGGGAGCTGTTTTTT	CASRPGGTSGARGELFF
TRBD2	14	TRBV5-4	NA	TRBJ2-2	TGTGCCAGCAGAGCGGGAGGAAACACCGGGGAGCTGTTTTTT	CASRAGGNTGELFF
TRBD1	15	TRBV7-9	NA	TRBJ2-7	TGTGCCAGCAGCCCCGGGGCAGGGGGCACTTGGGAGCAGTACTTC	CASSPGAGGTWEQYF
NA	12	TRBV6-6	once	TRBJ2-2	TGTGCCAGGTCAGATGGGACCGGGGAGCTGTTTTTT	CARSDGTGELFF
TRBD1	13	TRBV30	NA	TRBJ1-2	TGTGCCTGGAGAAGACAGGGGGACTATGGCTACACCTTC	CAWRRQGDYGYTF
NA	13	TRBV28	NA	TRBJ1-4	TGTGCCAGCAGTTTATTAACAAGGGAAAAACTGTTTTTT	CASSLLTREKLFF
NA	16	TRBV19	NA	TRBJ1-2	TGTGCCAGTAGTCCTCCCGACGGGGGGCGGAACTATGGCTACACCTTC	CASSPPDGGRNYGYTF